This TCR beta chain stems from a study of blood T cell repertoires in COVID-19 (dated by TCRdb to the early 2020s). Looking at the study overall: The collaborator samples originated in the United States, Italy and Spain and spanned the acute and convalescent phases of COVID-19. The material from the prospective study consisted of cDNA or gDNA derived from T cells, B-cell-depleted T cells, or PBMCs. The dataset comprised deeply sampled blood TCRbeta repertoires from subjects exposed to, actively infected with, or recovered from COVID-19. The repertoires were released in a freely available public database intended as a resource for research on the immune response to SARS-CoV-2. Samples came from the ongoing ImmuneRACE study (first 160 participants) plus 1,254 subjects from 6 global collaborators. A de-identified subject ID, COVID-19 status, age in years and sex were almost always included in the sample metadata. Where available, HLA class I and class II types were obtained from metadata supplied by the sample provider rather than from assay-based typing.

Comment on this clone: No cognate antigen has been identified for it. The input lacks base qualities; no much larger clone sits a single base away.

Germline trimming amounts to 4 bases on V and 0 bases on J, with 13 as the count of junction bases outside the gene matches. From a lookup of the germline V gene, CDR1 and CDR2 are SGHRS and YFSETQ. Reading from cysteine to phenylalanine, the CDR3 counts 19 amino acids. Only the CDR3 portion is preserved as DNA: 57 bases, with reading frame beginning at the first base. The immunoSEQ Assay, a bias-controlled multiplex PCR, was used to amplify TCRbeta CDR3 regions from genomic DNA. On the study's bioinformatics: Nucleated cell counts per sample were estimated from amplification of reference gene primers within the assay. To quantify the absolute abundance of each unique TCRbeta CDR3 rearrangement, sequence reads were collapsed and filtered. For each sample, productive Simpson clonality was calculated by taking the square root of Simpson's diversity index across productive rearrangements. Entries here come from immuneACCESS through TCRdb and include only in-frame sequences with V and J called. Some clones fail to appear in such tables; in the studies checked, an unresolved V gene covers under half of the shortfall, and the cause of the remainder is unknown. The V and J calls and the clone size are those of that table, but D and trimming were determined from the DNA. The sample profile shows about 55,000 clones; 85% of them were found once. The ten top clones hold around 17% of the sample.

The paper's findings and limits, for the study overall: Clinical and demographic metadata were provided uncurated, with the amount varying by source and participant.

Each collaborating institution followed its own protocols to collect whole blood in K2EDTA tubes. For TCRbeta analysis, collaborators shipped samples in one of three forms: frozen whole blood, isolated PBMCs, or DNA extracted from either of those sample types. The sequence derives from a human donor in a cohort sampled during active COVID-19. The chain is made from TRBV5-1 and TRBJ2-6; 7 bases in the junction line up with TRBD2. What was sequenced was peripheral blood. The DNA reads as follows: TGCGCCAGCAGCCCTCGGTCACTGGGGGGGACCTCTGGGGCCAACGTCCTGACTTTC. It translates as CASSPRSLGGTSGANVLTF.